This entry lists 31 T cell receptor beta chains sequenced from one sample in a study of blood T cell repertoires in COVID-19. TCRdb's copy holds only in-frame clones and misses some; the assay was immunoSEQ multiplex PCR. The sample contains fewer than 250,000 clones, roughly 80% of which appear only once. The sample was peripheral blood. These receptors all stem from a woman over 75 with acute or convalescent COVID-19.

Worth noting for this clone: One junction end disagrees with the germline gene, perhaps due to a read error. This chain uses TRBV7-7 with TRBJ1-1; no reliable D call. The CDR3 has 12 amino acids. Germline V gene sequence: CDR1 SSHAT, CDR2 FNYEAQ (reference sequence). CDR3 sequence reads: CASSPLNTEAFF. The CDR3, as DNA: TGTGCTAGCAGCCCCCTTAACACTGAAGCTTTCTTT. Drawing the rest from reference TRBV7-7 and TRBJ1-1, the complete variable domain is GAGVSQSPRYKVTKRGQDVTLRCDPISSHATLYWYQQALGQGPEFLTYFNYEAQPDKSGLPSDRFSAERPEGSISTLTIQRTEQRDSAMYRCASSPLNTEAFFGQGTRLTVV.

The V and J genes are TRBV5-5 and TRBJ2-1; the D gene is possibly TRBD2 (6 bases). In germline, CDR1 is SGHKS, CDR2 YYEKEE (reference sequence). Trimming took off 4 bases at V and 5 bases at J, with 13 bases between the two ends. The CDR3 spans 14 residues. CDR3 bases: TGTGCCAGCAGCGGCGGGACTCCCAACAATGAGCAGTTCTTC. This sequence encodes CASSGGTPNNEQFF.

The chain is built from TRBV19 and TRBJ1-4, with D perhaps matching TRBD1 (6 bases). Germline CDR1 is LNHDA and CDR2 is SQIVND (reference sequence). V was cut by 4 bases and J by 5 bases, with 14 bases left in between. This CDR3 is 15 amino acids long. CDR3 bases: TGTGCCAGTAGTACCCCGACAGGCGCGAATGAAAAACTGTTTTTT. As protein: CASSTPTGANEKLFF.

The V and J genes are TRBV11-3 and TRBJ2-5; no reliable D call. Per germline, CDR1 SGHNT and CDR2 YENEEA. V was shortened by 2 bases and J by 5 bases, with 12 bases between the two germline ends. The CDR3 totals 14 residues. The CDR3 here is CASSLLQPQETQYF. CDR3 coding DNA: TGTGCCAGCAGCTTACTACAGCCCCAGGAGACCCAGTACTTC.

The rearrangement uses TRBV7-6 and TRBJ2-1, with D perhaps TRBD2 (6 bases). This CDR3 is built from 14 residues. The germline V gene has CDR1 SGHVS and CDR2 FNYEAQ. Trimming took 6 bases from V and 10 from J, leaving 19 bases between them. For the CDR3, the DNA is TGTGCCAGCAGTCCCCGGGACTCGTTCTGGGAGCAGTTCTTC. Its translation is CASSPRDSFWEQFF.

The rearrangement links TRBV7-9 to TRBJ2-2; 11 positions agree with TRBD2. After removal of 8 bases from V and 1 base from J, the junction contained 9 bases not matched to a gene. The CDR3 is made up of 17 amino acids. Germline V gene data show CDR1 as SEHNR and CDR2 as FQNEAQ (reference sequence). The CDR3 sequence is CASVTGTSGQNTGELFF. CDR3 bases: TGTGCCAGCGTCACTGGGACTAGCGGACAGAACACCGGGGAGCTGTTTTTT.

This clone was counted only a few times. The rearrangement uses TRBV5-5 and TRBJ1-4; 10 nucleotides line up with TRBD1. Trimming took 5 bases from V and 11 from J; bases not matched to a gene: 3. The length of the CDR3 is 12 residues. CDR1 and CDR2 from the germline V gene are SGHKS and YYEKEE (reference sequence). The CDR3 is CASRGTGDKLFF. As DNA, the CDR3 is TGTGCCAGCAGGGGGACAGGGGACAAACTGTTTTTT.

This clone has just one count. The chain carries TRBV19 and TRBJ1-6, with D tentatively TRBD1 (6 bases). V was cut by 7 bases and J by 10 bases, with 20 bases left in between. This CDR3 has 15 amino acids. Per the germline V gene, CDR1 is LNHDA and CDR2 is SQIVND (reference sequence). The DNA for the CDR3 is TGTGCCAGTAAGGGGGACATCGGGTTGGGCTCACCCCTCCACTTT. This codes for CASKGDIGLGSPLHF.

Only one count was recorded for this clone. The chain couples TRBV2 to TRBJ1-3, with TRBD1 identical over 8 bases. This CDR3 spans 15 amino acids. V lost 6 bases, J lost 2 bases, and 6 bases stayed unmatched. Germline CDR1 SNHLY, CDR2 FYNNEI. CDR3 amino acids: CASRALQGAGNTIYF. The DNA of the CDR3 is TGTGCCAGCAGGGCCCTACAGGGGGCTGGAAACACCATATATTTT.

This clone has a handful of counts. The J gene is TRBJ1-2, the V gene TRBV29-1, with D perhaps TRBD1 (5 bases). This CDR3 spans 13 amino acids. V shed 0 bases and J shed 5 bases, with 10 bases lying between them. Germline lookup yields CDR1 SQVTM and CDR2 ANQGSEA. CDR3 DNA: TGCAGCGTTGAAGAAGGGGCAGGGTATGGCTACACCTTC. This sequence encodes CSVEEGAGYGYTF.

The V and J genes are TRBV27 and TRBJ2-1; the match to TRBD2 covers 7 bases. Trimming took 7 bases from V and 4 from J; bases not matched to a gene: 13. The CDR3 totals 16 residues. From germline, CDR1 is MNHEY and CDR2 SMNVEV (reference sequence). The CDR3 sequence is CASTPGYGGRYNEQFF. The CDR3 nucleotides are TGTGCCAGCACCCCGGGGTATGGCGGGAGATACAATGAGCAGTTCTTC.

The CDR3 spells CASSQKTGPWDSPLHF. The CDR3 nucleotides read TGCGCCAGCAGCCAGAAGACAGGGCCCTGGGATTCACCCCTCCACTTT. This chain joins TRBV4-1 and TRBJ1-6, with TRBD1 identical over 7 bases. V trimming: 3 bases; J trimming: 8 bases; junction bases outside the gene matches: 10. From germline, CDR1 is MGHRA and CDR2 YSYEKL. This CDR3 is 16 amino acids long.

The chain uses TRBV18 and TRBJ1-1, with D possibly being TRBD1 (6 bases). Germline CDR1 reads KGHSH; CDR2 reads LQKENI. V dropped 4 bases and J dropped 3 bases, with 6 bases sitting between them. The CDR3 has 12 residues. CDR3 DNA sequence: TGTGCCAGCTCACAGGGGGACACTGAAGCTTTCTTT. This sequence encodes CASSQGDTEAFF.

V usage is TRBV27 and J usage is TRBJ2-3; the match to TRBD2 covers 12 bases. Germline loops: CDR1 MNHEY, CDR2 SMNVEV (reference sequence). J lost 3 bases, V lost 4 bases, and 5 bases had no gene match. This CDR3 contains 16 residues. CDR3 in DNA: TGTGCCAGCAGTTCAGCCGGACTAGCGGGAACAGATACGCAGTATTTT. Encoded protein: CASSSAGLAGTDTQYF.

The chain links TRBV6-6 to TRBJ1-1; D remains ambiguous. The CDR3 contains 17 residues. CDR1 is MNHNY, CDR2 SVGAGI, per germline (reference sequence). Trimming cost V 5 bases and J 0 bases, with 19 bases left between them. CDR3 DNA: TGTGCCAGCAGTCGACTTCAGTCCCCCCAATTGAACACTGAAGCTTTCTTT. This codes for CASSRLQSPQLNTEAFF.

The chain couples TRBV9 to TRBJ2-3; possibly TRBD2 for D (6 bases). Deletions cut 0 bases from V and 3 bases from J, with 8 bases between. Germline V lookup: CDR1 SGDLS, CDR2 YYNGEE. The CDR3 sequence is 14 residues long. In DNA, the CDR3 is TGTGCCAGCAGCGTAGGGGGGAGGACAGATACGCAGTATTTT. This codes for CASSVGGRTDTQYF.

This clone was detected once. In nucleotides, the CDR3 is TGTGCCAGCAGCCGCCAAGCCCTCAGCGGGGGAGATTACAATGAGCAGTTCTTC. It yields the protein CASSRQALSGGDYNEQFF. V and J are TRBV3-1 (or the pseudogene TRBV3-2) and TRBJ2-1, with 8 nucleotides matching TRBD2. J was trimmed by 4 bases and V by 4 bases; bases with no gene match: 15. There are 18 residues in the CDR3. Germline CDR1 LGHDT, CDR2 YNNKEL (reference sequence).

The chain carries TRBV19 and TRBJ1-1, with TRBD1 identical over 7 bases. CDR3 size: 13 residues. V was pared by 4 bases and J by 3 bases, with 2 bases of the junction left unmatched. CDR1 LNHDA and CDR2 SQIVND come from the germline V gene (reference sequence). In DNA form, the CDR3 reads TGTGCCAGTAGTAGAACAGGGGACACTGAAGCTTTCTTT. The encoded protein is CASSRTGDTEAFF.

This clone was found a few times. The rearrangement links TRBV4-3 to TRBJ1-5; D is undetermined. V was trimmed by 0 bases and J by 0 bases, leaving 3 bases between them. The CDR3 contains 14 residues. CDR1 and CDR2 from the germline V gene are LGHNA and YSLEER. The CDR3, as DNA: TGCGCCAGCAGCCAAGATCGTAGCAATCAGCCCCAGCATTTT. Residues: CASSQDRSNQPQHF.

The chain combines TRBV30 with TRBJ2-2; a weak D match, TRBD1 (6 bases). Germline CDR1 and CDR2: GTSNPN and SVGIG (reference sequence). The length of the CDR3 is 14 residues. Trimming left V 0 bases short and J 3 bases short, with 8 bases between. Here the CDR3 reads CAWSVGGHTGELFF. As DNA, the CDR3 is TGTGCCTGGAGTGTAGGGGGTCACACCGGGGAGCTGTTTTTT.

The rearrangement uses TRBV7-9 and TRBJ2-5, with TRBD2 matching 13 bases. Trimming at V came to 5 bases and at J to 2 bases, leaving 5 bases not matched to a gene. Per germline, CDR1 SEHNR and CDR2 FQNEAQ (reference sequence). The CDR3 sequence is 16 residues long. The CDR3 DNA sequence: TGTGCCAGCAGCCTCGGGACTAGCGGGACACAAGAGACCCAGTACTTC. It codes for CASSLGTSGTQETQYF.

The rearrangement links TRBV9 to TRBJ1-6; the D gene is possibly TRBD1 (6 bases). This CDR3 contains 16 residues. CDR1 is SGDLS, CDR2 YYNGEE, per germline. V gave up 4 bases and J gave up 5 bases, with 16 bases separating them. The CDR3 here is CASSTGGAINNSPLHF. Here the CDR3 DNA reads TGTGCCAGCAGCACTGGGGGGGCGATCAATAATTCACCCCTCCACTTT.

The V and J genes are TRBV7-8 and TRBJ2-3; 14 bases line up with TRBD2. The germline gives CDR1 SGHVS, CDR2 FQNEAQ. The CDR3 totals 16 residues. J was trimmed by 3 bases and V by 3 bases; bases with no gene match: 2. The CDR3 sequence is CASSFRTSGGTDTQYF. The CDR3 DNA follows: TGTGCCAGCAGCTTTCGGACTAGCGGGGGGACAGATACGCAGTATTTT.

The CDR3 DNA sequence: TGTGCCAGCAGTGCCGGACAGGGGGGCAACATTCAGTACTTC. This translates into CASSAGQGGNIQYF. V gene TRBV2 combines with J gene TRBJ2-4; 10 bases match TRBD1. The CDR3 totals 14 residues. From germline, CDR1 is SNHLY and CDR2 FYNNEI. V was pared by 4 bases and J by 7 bases, with 4 bases of the junction left unmatched.

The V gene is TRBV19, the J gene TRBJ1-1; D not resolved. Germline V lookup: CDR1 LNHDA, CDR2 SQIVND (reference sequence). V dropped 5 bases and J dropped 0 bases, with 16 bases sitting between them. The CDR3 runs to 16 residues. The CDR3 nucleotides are TGTGCCAGTAGTGCCTCCCGGAGGAACATGAACACTGAAGCTTTCTTT. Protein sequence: CASSASRRNMNTEAFF.

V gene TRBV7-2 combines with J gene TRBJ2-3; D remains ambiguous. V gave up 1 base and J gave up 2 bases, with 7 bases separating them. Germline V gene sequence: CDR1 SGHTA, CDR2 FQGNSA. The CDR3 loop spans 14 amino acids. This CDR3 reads CASSLGVATDTQYF. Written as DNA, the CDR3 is TGTGCCAGCAGCTTAGGAGTAGCCACAGATACGCAGTATTTT.

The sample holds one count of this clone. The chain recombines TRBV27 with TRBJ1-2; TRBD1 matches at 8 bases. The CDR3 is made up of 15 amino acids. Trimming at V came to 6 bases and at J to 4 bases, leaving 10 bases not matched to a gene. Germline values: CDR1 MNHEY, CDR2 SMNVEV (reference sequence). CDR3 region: CASSKHDRGSYGYTF. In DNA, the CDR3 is TGTGCCAGCAGCAAACATGACAGGGGCAGCTATGGCTACACCTTC.

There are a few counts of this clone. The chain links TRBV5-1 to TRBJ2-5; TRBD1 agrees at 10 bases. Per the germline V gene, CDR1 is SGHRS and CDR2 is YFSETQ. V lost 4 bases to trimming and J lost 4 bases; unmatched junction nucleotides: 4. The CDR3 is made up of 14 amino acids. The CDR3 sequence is CASSLGQGLETQYF. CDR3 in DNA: TGCGCCAGCAGCCTGGGACAGGGGTTAGAGACCCAGTACTTC.

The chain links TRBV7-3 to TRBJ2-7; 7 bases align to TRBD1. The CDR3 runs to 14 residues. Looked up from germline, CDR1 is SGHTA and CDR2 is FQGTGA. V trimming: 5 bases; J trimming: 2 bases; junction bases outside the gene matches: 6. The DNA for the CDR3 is TGTGCCAGCAGCCTGCATACAGGGGCCTACGAGCAGTACTTC. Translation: CASSLHTGAYEQYF. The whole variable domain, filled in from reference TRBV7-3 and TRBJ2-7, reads GAGVSQTPSNKVTEKGKYVELRCDPISGHTALYWYRQSLGQGPEFLIYFQGTGAADDSGLPNDRFFAVRPEGSVSTLKIQRTERGDSAVYLCASSLHTGAYEQYFGPGTRLTVT.

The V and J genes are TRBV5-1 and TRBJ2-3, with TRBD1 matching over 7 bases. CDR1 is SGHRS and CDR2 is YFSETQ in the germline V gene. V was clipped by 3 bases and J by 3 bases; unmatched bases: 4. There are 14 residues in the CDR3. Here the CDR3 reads CASSSRQGTDTQYF. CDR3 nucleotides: TGCGCCAGCAGCTCCCGACAGGGTACAGATACGCAGTATTTT.

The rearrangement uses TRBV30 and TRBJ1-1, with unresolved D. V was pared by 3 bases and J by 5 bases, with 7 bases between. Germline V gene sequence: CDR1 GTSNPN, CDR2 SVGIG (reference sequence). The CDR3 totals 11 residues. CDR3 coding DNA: TGTGCCTGGAGCGGGTGGACTGAAGCTTTCTTT. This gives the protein CAWSGWTEAFF.